This T cell receptor beta chain was recovered during a study of post-analysis software for immune sequencing data. In the study overall: The disease courses covered relapsing-remitting, secondary progressive and progressive-relapsing multiple sclerosis.

The CDR3 is 15 amino acids. The V gene end was trimmed by 4 bases and the J gene end by 3 bases; junction bases not matched to a gene: 6. CDR1 is SGHRS and CDR2 is YFSETQ in the germline V gene. A note on this clonotype: Its target is unknown.

General study points: Among multiple sclerosis patients, normalized Chao1 diversity was significantly below that of controls. In patients, TRBV5-6, TRBV5-1 and TRBV20-1 belonged to about five TRBV segments found more frequently than in controls. Under the F measure, samples that were prepared in one batch clustered strongly together.

Prepared libraries of TCR beta cDNA carried unique molecular identifiers. When about 1 to 11 million T cells were used, they gave approximately 530,000 cDNA molecules. TCRdb independently ran MiXCR on the PCR reads; one entry per CDR3 protein. The data hold over 700,000 distinct CDR3 sequences, with just under 30% observed a single time. This chain joins TRBV5-1 and TRBJ2-3, with 9 bases lining up with TRBD1. The sample consisted of blood. The TCR was taken from a girl aged 10 to 17 with multiple sclerosis. The CDR3 loop is CASSLDRGLTDTQYF. The CDR3 DNA sequence: TGCGCCAGCAGCCTTGACAGGGGGTTAACAGATACGCAGTATTTT.